These 2 T cell receptor beta chains were all obtained from the same sample, sequenced in a study of cytomegalovirus exposure and HLA in healthy donors (TCRdb year 2017). Receptor libraries were prepared by the immunoSEQ multiplex PCR assay. The table comes from immuneACCESS by way of TCRdb, which keeps in-frame sequences with V and J called. Part of the clones is missing from these tables; in studies checked, under half for an unresolved V gene and the rest for unknown reasons. For this sample there are about 180,000 clones; 85% appear just once. The ten largest clones add up to more than 15% of the sample. Material for sequencing was PBMCs. All receptors derive from a man between 18 and 35 years old in good health and CMV-seropositive.

V and J are TRBV7-9 and TRBJ2-1; 7 bases agree with TRBD1. The junction had 6 bases not matched to a gene; V was cut back by 2 bases and J by 8 bases. Germline V CDR1 and CDR2: SEHNR, FQNEAQ (reference sequence). The CDR3 length is 14 residues. The CDR3: CASSLSSQGDEQFF. The CDR3 DNA sequence: TGTGCCAGCAGCTTAAGTTCGCAGGGGGATGAGCAGTTCTTC.

V usage is TRBV7-9 and J usage is TRBJ1-2; TRBD1 matches at 7 bases. Germline CDR1 and CDR2: SEHNR and FQNEAQ (reference sequence). This CDR3 is 15 amino acids long. V lost 5 bases to trimming and J lost 4 bases; unmatched junction nucleotides: 10. CDR3 protein: CASSPRDSVIYGYTF. The CDR3 bases are TGTGCCAGCAGCCCCCGGGACAGCGTAATCTATGGCTACACCTTC.